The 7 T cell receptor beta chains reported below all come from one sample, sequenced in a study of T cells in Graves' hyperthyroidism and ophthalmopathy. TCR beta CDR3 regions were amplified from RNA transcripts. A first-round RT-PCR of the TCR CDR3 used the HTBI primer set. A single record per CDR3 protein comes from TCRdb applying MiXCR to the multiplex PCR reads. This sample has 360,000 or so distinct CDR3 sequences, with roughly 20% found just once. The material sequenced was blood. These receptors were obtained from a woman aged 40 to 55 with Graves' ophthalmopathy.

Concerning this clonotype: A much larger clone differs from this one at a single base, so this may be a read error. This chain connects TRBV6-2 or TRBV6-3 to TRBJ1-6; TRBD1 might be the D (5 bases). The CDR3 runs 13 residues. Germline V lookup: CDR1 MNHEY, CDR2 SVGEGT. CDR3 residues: CASSNSRASPLYF. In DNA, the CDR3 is TGTGCCAGCAGCAACAGCAGGGCTTCACCCCTCTACTTT.

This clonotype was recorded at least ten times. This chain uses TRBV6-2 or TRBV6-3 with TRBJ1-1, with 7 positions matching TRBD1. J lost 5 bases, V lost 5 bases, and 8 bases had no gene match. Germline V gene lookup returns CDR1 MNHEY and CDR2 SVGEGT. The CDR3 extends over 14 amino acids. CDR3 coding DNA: TGTGCCAGCAGTCTTAGGGGGCATGGGACTGAAGCTTTCTTT. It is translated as CASSLRGHGTEAFF.

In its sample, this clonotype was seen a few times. This CDR3 reads CASSRNMVETQYF. CDR3 in DNA: TGTGCCAGCAGCCGTAACATGGTGGAGACCCAGTACTTC. J is TRBJ2-5 and V is TRBV11-2; the D is unclear. The germline V gene has CDR1 SGHAT and CDR2 FQNNGV. With 5 bases removed from V and 5 bases from J, the gap between germline ends came to 12 bases. CDR3 length: 13 amino acids.

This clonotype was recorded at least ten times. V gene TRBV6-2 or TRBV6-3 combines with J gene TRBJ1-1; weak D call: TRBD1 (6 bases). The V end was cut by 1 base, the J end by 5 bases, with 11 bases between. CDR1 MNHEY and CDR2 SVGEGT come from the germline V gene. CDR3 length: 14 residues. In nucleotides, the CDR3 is TGTGCCAGCAGTTACTACCTAGGGGGGACTGAAGCTTTCTTT. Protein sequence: CASSYYLGGTEAFF.

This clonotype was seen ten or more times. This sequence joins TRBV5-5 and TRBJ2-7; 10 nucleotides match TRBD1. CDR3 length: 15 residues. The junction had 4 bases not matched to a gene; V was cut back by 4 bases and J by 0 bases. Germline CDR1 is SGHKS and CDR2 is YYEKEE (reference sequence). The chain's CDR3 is CASSEDRGASYEQYF. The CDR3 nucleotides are TGTGCCAGCAGCGAGGACAGGGGGGCCTCCTACGAGCAGTACTTC.

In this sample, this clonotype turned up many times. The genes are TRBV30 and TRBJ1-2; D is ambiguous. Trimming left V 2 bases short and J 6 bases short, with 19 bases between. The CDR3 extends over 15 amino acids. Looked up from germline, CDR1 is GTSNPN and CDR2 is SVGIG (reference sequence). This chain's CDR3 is CAWSRMVGGRDGYTF. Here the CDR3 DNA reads TGTGCCTGGAGTCGAATGGTCGGAGGGAGGGATGGCTACACCTTC.

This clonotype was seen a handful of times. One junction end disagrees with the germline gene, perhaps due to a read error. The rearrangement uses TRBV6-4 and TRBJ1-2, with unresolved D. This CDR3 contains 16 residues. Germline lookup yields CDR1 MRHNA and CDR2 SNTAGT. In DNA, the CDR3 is TGTGCCAGCAGTGACCTCGGACTGAAGCTAAACTATGGCTACAACTTC. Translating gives CASSDLGLKLNYGYNF.